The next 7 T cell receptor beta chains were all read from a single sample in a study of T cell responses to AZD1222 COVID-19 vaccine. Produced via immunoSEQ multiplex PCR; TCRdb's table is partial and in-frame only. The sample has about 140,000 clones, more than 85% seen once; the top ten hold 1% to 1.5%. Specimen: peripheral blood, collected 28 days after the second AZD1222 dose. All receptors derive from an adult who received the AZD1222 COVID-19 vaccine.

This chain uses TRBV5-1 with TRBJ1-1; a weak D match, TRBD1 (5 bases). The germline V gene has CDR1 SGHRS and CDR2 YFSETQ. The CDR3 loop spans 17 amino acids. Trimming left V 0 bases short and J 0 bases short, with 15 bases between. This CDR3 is CASSLGTLRTMNTEAFF. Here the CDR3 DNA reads TGCGCCAGCAGCTTGGGGACACTCAGGACCATGAACACTGAAGCTTTCTTT.

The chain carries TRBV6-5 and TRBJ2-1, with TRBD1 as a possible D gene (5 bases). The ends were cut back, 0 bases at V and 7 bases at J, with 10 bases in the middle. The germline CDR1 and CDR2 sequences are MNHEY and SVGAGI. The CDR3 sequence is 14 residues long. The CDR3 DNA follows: TGTGCCAGCAGTTACTCAAGGACATCAAATGAGCAGTTCTTC. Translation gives CASSYSRTSNEQFF.

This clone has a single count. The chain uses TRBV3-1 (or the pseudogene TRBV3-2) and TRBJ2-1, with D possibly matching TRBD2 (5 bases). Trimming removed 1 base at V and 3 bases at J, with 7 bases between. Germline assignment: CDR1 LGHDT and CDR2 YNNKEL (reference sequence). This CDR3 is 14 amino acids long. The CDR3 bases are TGTGCCAGCAGCCAAGGGACTTTCTACAATGAGCAGTTCTTC. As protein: CASSQGTFYNEQFF.

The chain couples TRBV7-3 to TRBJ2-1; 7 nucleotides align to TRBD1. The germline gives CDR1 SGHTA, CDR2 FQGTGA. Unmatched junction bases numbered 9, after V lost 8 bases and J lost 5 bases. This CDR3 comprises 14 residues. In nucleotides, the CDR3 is TGTGCCAGCTCCCGGGGACAGTCCCACAATGAGCAGTTCTTC. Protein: CASSRGQSHNEQFF. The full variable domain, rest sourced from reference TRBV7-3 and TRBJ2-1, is GAGVSQTPSNKVTEKGKYVELRCDPISGHTALYWYRQSLGQGPEFLIYFQGTGAADDSGLPNDRFFAVRPEGSVSTLKIQRTERGDSAVYLCASSRGQSHNEQFFGPGTRLTVL.

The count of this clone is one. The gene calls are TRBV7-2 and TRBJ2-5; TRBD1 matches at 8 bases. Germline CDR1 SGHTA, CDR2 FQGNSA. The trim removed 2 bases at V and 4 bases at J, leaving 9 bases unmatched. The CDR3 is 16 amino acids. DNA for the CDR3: TGTGCCAGCAGCTTATTTCTCGCCGGGACAGGAGAGACCCAGTACTTC. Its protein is CASSLFLAGTGETQYF.

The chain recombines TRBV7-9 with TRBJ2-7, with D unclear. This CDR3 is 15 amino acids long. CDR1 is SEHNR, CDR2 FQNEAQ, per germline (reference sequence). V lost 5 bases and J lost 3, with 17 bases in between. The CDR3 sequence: CASSKDLTSSYEQYF. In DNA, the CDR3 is TGTGCCAGCAGCAAAGACCTGACTTCGAGCTACGAGCAGTACTTC. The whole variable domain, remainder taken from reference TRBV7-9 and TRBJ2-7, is DTGVSQNPRHKITKRGQNVTFRCDPISEHNRLYWYRQTLGQGPEFLTYFQNEAQLEKSRLLSDRFSAERPKGSFSTLEIQRTEQGDSAMYLCASSKDLTSSYEQYFGPGTRLTVT.

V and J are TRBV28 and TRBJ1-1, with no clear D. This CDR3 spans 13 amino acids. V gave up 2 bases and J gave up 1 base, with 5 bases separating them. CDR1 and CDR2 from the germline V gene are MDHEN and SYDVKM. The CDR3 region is CASSLKGNTEAFF. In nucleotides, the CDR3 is TGTGCCAGCAGTTTAAAGGGGAACACTGAAGCTTTCTTT.